The 23 T cell receptor beta chains given below trace back to one sample, sequenced in a study of T cell repertoires in cytomegalovirus infection. No antigen has been assigned to these receptors. TCRdb used MiXCR to reprocess the reads, holding one entry per CDR3 protein. This table has 900,000 to 950,000 distinct CDR3 sequences, roughly 30% appearing once. The sequences come from cultured CD8+ T cells from PBMCs, collected from culture after CMV antigen stimulation. The origin of the receptors is a human donor in good health (CMV status not recorded). Some clones in this sample may be carry-over from other donors' samples.

This clonotype was seen a few times. The chain has TRBV6-1 and TRBJ2-1; TRBD1 is a possible D gene (6 bases). The CDR3 spans 16 residues. Trimming pared 3 bases from V and 5 bases from J, leaving 17 bases between. The germline V gene has CDR1 MNHNS and CDR2 SASEGT. The CDR3 sequence is CASSESTGPFDNEQFF. CDR3 DNA sequence: TGTGCCAGCAGTGAGTCGACAGGCCCATTCGACAATGAGCAGTTCTTC.

The chain employs TRBV7-9 and TRBJ2-7; TRBD2 agrees at 11 bases. CDR1 SEHNR and CDR2 FQNEAQ come from the germline V gene (reference sequence). The CDR3 runs to 15 residues. The trim removed 2 bases at V and 2 bases at J, leaving 2 bases unmatched. CDR3 nucleotide sequence: TGTGCCAGCAGCTTAAATAGCGGGGGGGCCTACGAGCAGTACTTC. Translating it yields CASSLNSGGAYEQYF.

This clonotype was seen more than once but under ten times. This sequence joins TRBV3-1 and TRBJ1-1; D gene ambiguous. Trimming cost V 3 bases and J 5 bases, with 13 bases left between them. This CDR3 comprises 14 residues. Germline lookup yields CDR1 LGHDT and CDR2 YNNKEL (reference sequence). The CDR3 coding sequence is TGTGCCAGCAGCCAGTACAGCCGAGGGACTGAAGCTTTCTTT. Its translation: CASSQYSRGTEAFF.

The genes are TRBV7-2 and TRBJ2-5; D tentatively fits TRBD1 or TRBD2 (5 bases each). Germline assignment: CDR1 SGHTA and CDR2 FQGNSA. The V gene lost 5 bases and the J gene lost 2 bases, with 12 bases spanning the gap. This CDR3 contains 14 residues. In nucleotides, the CDR3 is TGTGCCAGCAGCCGCCCGGGACGGCAAGAGACCCAGTACTTC. Protein sequence: CASSRPGRQETQYF.

This clonotype has more than one count but fewer than ten. The chain links TRBV5-5 to TRBJ1-2; a possible D gene is TRBD1 (5 bases). The CDR3 sequence is 15 residues long. The germline V gene encodes CDR1 SGHKS and CDR2 YYEKEE (reference sequence). Trimming stripped 2 bases from V and 5 bases from J, with 16 bases between. This chain's CDR3 is CASSFGQTGVYGYTF. Written as DNA, the CDR3 is TGTGCCAGCAGCTTCGGACAAACGGGGGTGTATGGCTACACCTTC.

V usage is TRBV15 and J usage is TRBJ2-1; 9 bases are a match to TRBD2. V trimming: 1 base; J trimming: 10 bases; junction bases outside the gene matches: 2. The length of the CDR3 is 13 residues. CDR1 is LNHNV, CDR2 YYDKDF, per germline (reference sequence). This CDR3 reads CATSRGLAGEQFF. The CDR3 nucleotides read TGTGCCACCAGCAGAGGGCTAGCGGGGGAGCAGTTCTTC.

The rearrangement uses TRBV19 and TRBJ1-2; D unresolved. CDR3 length: 13 amino acids. CDR1 is LNHDA, CDR2 SQIVND, per germline (reference sequence). V was pared by 5 bases and J by 4 bases, with 11 bases between. Here the CDR3 DNA reads TGTGCCAGTAGTCCCCGCCGGGGCTATGGCTACACCTTC. Translation gives CASSPRRGYGYTF.

The V call is TRBV7-8, the J call TRBJ2-7, with D perhaps TRBD1 (6 bases). The V end was cut by 5 bases, the J end by 7 bases, with 15 bases between. Germline values: CDR1 SGHVS, CDR2 FQNEAQ. The CDR3 extends over 13 amino acids. In nucleotides, the CDR3 is TGTGCCAGCAGCCTGAGGACAGTTGGAGAGCAGTACGTC. Protein product: CASSLRTVGEQYV.

The chain couples TRBV7-3 to TRBJ2-5; D may correspond to TRBD1 or TRBD2 (5 bases each). CDR1 and CDR2 (germline): SGHTA, FQGTGA. The ends were cut back, 4 bases at V and 4 bases at J, with 16 bases in the middle. The CDR3 loop spans 15 amino acids. The CDR3 coding sequence is TGTGCCAGCAGCTCCACCTTCGGGGCGGGAGAGACCCAGTACTTC. It translates to CASSSTFGAGETQYF.

V is TRBV7-3 and J is TRBJ1-1; possible D gene TRBD1, 6 bases. The germline V gene encodes CDR1 SGHTA and CDR2 FQGTGA. CDR3 length: 16 amino acids. Trimming shortened V by 4 bases and J by 4 bases, and 19 bases separated the two germline ends. The CDR3 DNA reads as TGTGCCAGCAGCTCCCCTATGGGGGCTCGCGGCACTGAAGCTTTCTTT. As protein: CASSSPMGARGTEAFF.

The chain links TRBV7-6 to TRBJ2-2, with 8 bases aligning to TRBD1. J lost 4 bases, V lost 6 bases, and 7 bases had no gene match. CDR1 is SGHVS, CDR2 FNYEAQ, per germline. The CDR3 loop spans 15 amino acids. CDR3 in DNA: TGTGCCAGCAGTACAGGGGGGTTTGCCACCGGGGAGCTGTTTTTT. It codes for CASSTGGFATGELFF.

This clonotype was seen once. CDR3 sequence: CASSLIVFYEQYV. As DNA, the CDR3 is TGTGCCAGCAGCTTGATAGTATTCTACGAGCAGTACGTC. The chain uses TRBV5-6 and TRBJ2-7, with D unresolved. Deletions cut 1 base from V and 3 bases from J, with 8 bases between. The CDR3 loop spans 13 amino acids. Looked up from germline, CDR1 is SGHDT and CDR2 is YYEEEE.

This clonotype was detected only once. The chain employs TRBV2 and TRBJ1-1; no clear D. This CDR3 contains 15 residues. Germline CDR1 is SNHLY and CDR2 is FYNNEI. The V gene lost 2 bases and the J gene lost 1 base, with 11 bases spanning the gap. CDR3 protein: CASSEFPNRNTEAFF. Here the CDR3 DNA reads TGTGCCAGCAGTGAATTCCCTAACAGGAACACTGAAGCTTTCTTT.

The chain couples TRBV4-1 to TRBJ2-5; 8 bases are shared with TRBD2. The CDR3 consists of 14 residues. The germline gives CDR1 MGHRA, CDR2 YSYEKL. V lost 2 bases, J lost 5 bases, and 4 bases stayed unmatched. The CDR3 spells CASSQLTSVETQYF. The CDR3 bases are TGCGCCAGCAGCCAATTGACTAGCGTGGAGACCCAGTACTTC.

This clonotype came up many times. The chain has TRBV7-8 and TRBJ2-1; the D gene is possibly TRBD2 (7 bases). The CDR3 contains 15 residues. In germline, CDR1 is SGHVS, CDR2 FQNEAQ. The V gene lost 4 bases and the J gene lost 9 bases, with 19 bases spanning the gap. The CDR3 DNA reads as TGTGCCAGCAGCTCCGTGGTCCGGGGGGCGGTTGAGCAGTTCTTC. Amino acids: CASSSVVRGAVEQFF.

About this clonotype: Relative to the germline gene, one junction end is altered; a read error may explain this. V usage is TRBV7-7 and J usage is TRBJ2-1, with 8 bases identical to TRBD2. Germline V gene data show CDR1 as SSHAT and CDR2 as FNYEAQ (reference sequence). The CDR3 sequence is 15 residues long. The CDR3 DNA reads as TGTGCTAGCAGTCAAAGCGGGGGAGAATACAATGAGCAGTTCTTC. This codes for CASSQSGGEYNEQFF.

This chain connects TRBV4-3 to TRBJ2-1; D gene ambiguous. In germline, CDR1 is LGHNA, CDR2 YSLEER. There are 13 residues in the CDR3. The V end lost 2 bases, the J end lost 8 bases, and 10 bases lay between the germline ends. The CDR3 loop is CASSQLERDEQFF. The CDR3 DNA reads TGCGCCAGCAGCCAACTAGAACGAGATGAGCAGTTCTTC.

About this clonotype itself: Given a much more abundant clone one base away, this may be a read error. The chain links TRBV7-2 to TRBJ2-2, with D perhaps TRBD1 (6 bases). Germline values: CDR1 SGHTA, CDR2 FQGNSA. Trimming shortened V by 1 base and J by 7 bases, and 7 bases separated the two germline ends. The CDR3 extends over 13 amino acids. CDR3 DNA: TGTGCCAGCAGCTTAGGGACAGACGGGGAGCTGTTTTTT. Amino acid sequence: CASSLGTDGELFF.

This clonotype has more than one count but fewer than ten. The chain carries TRBV3-1 and TRBJ2-3, with 11 positions matching TRBD2. Germline CDR1 LGHDT, CDR2 YNNKEL (reference sequence). With 4 bases clipped from V and 5 bases from J, the junction kept 11 bases outside the gene matches. The CDR3 loop spans 17 amino acids. In nucleotides, the CDR3 is TGTGCCAGCAGCCCCCCCCCGACTAGCGGGGCGCGAGATACGCAGTATTTT. This gives the protein CASSPPPTSGARDTQYF.

This chain links TRBV6-6 with TRBJ2-7; 12 bases map to TRBD2. Germline CDR1 MNHNY, CDR2 SVGAGI (reference sequence). V lost 5 bases, J lost 7 bases, and 12 bases stayed unmatched. The CDR3 sequence is 16 residues long. The CDR3 protein is CASSPWTSGVPKEQYF. The CDR3 DNA reads as TGTGCCAGCAGTCCTTGGACTAGCGGGGTCCCTAAGGAGCAGTACTTC.

J is TRBJ1-1 and V is TRBV29-1, with D hard to call. This CDR3 has 14 residues. V was clipped by 3 bases and J by 0 bases, with 11 bases between them. Germline-derived CDR1 and CDR2 are SQVTM and ANQGSEA. CDR3 DNA sequence: TGCAGCGTTGAGGACGTCTTCATGAACACTGAAGCTTTCTTT. This sequence encodes CSVEDVFMNTEAFF.

In this sample, this clonotype turned up many times. The chain's CDR3 is CASRGGVPEAQYF. The DNA of the CDR3 is TGCGCCAGCAGAGGGGGTGTCCCCGAAGCCCAGTACTTC. The chain joins TRBV4-1 to TRBJ2-5, with a weak D call TRBD1 (6 bases). Deletions cut 6 bases from V and 9 bases from J, with 17 bases between. CDR3 size: 13 residues. In germline, CDR1 is MGHRA, CDR2 YSYEKL.

This clonotype turned up a few times. Here the CDR3 reads CSVDRSGRGDLTQYF. The CDR3 DNA is TGCAGCGTTGATAGATCCGGCAGGGGGGACCTAACCCAGTACTTC. The rearrangement joins TRBV29-1 to TRBJ2-5; D is perhaps TRBD1 (7 bases). With 3 bases removed from V and 8 bases from J, the gap between germline ends came to 22 bases. The germline V gene has CDR1 SQVTM and CDR2 ANQGSEA. The CDR3 contains 15 residues.